The 13 T cell receptor beta chains given below trace back to one sample, sequenced in a study of T cells in Graves' hyperthyroidism and ophthalmopathy. Authors of the study amplified TCR beta CDR3 regions from RNA transcripts. The TCR CDR3 was amplified in a first-round RT-PCR using the HTBI primer set. One entry per CDR3 protein, called by TCRdb with MiXCR from the multiplex PCR reads. The profile shows around 390,000 distinct CDR3 sequences, about 14% of them singletons. The sequenced sample consisted of blood. These receptors all stem from a woman in her thirties with Graves' ophthalmopathy.

This clonotype was found a few times. The chain joins TRBV7-3 to TRBJ2-3; 15 positions match TRBD2. The CDR3 loop spans 19 amino acids. Germline CDR1 SGHTA, CDR2 FQGTGA. The J segment lost 2 bases and the V segment lost 3 bases, leaving 9 bases of the junction unmatched. The chain's CDR3 is CASSFSGGTSGGPTDTQYF. CDR3 bases: TGTGCCAGCAGCTTTTCTGGTGGGACTAGCGGGGGGCCCACAGATACGCAGTATTTT.

This clonotype has a count of ten or more. The genes are TRBV30 and TRBJ2-2, with D maybe TRBD1 (6 bases). The CDR3 spans 18 residues. Trimming left V 0 bases short and J 0 bases short, with 17 bases between. Germline loops: CDR1 GTSNPN, CDR2 SVGIG (reference sequence). The CDR3: CAWSVRKWGHSNTGELFF. The CDR3 nucleotides read TGTGCCTGGAGTGTACGGAAATGGGGACACTCGAACACCGGGGAGCTGTTTTTT.

The chain combines TRBV7-2 with TRBJ2-7; 8 bases are shared with TRBD2. This CDR3 has 16 amino acids. V was pared by 1 base and J by 0 bases, with 5 bases of the junction left unmatched. Germline values: CDR1 SGHTA, CDR2 FQGNSA. CDR3 amino acids: CASSLERGLFSYEQYF. The CDR3 DNA follows: TGTGCCAGCAGCTTAGAGCGGGGGTTATTCTCCTACGAGCAGTACTTC.

Ten or more counts support this clonotype. The rearrangement joins TRBV7-8 to TRBJ1-2; 7 positions match TRBD1. Germline V CDR1 and CDR2: SGHVS, FQNEAQ. Trimming at V came to 1 base and at J to 7 bases, leaving 6 bases not matched to a gene. CDR3 length: 14 residues. This CDR3 reads CASSLGQGSVGYTF. DNA of the CDR3: TGTGCCAGCAGCTTAGGACAGGGAAGCGTTGGCTACACCTTC.

A few counts support this clonotype. The V and J genes are TRBV20-1 and TRBJ2-2; 7 positions match TRBD2. Germline V lookup: CDR1 DFQATT, CDR2 SNEGSKA (reference sequence). The J segment lost 8 bases and the V segment lost 2 bases, leaving 5 bases of the junction unmatched. The CDR3 covers 13 residues. The CDR3 protein is CSARQLARGELFF. CDR3 DNA sequence: TGCAGTGCTAGACAACTAGCGAGAGGGGAGCTGTTTTTT.

This clonotype has at least ten counts. The V and J genes are TRBV6-5 and TRBJ2-7; possibly TRBD1 for D (6 bases). This CDR3 spans 13 amino acids. Germline CDR1 is MNHEY and CDR2 is SVGAGI. Trimming pared 0 bases from V and 6 bases from J, leaving 9 bases between. The CDR3 protein is CASSYSQGSEQYF. CDR3 DNA: TGTGCCAGCAGTTACTCGCAGGGGAGCGAGCAGTACTTC.

The sample holds many counts of this clonotype. One end of the junction fails to match germline, which may point to a read error. This chain uses TRBV7-7 with TRBJ2-5; 8 bases are shared with TRBD1. This CDR3 is 14 amino acids long. Per germline, CDR1 SSHAT and CDR2 FNYEAQ (reference sequence). The CDR3 DNA sequence: TGTGCTAGCAGCCGACAGGGGTCCGAGGGGGCCCAGTACTTC. It encodes CASSRQGSEGAQYF.

This sequence joins TRBV5-5 and TRBJ2-5, with D possibly matching TRBD1 (6 bases). Trimming stripped 4 bases from V and 5 bases from J, with 18 bases between. Germline V lookup: CDR1 SGHKS, CDR2 YYEKEE (reference sequence). There are 15 residues in the CDR3. In DNA, the CDR3 is TGTGCCAGCAGCCGTGGGGGCCGCGGCTCGGAGACCCAGTACTTC. It translates to CASSRGGRGSETQYF.

This clonotype was recorded a few times. This chain joins TRBV2 and TRBJ1-1; possible D gene TRBD1, 6 bases. Trimming took 4 bases from V and 1 from J, leaving 13 bases between them. CDR3 size: 15 residues. Germline V gives CDR1 SNHLY, CDR2 FYNNEI. DNA of the CDR3: TGTGCCAGCAGTGCTCCTGCGGGGGCGAACACTGAAGCTTTCTTT. Translation gives CASSAPAGANTEAFF.

This clonotype has a handful of counts. This chain joins TRBV4-2 and TRBJ1-2; maybe TRBD1 (5 bases). This CDR3 has 16 residues. The V gene lost 6 bases and the J gene lost 4 bases, with 21 bases spanning the gap. Germline lookup yields CDR1 LGHNA and CDR2 YNFKEQ. This chain's CDR3 is CASSRTLARDPYGYTF. CDR3 DNA sequence: TGTGCCAGCAGTCGTACCCTAGCCAGGGATCCCTATGGCTACACCTTC.

This clonotype was seen repeatedly, ten times or more. The V call is TRBV20-1, the J call TRBJ1-4; no clear D gene. The CDR3 has 15 residues. The V gene's germline CDR1 is DFQATT and CDR2 SNEGSKA (reference sequence). Trimming left V 0 bases short and J 8 bases short, with 16 bases between. DNA for the CDR3: TGCAGTGCTAGAGATGTCGGGGAAACGGGAGAAAAACTGTTTTTT. Translating it yields CSARDVGETGEKLFF.

On this clonotype: The germline gene is not matched at one end of the junction; a read error may be the cause. J is TRBJ2-3 and V is TRBV6-2 or TRBV6-3; TRBD2 matches 7 bases. The CDR3 covers 17 residues. Germline CDR1 and CDR2: MNHEY and SVGEGT. DNA for the CDR3: TGTGCCGGCAGTTATGTTCTTCCGAGCGGGGCGGGACATACGCAGTATTTT. This translates into CAGSYVLPSGAGHTQYF.

This clonotype was recorded many times. The rearrangement joins TRBV30 to TRBJ1-6; D ambiguous. The CDR3 loop spans 15 amino acids. The V end was cut by 0 bases, the J end by 5 bases, with 11 bases between. CDR1 is GTSNPN, CDR2 SVGIG, per germline (reference sequence). The CDR3 nucleotides read TGTGCCTGGAGTGTCTCGGGGTGGAATAATTCACCCCTCCACTTT. This sequence encodes CAWSVSGWNNSPLHF.